This T cell receptor (beta chain) was recovered during a study of a mutant IDH1 vaccine in newly diagnosed glioma. Worth noting for this clone: Its antigen is unidentified.

Between the trimmed V and J ends, which lost 2 bases and 7 bases, there was a span of 21 bases. Germline V CDR1 and CDR2: SGHDT, YYEEEE. The CDR3 has 16 residues. Assay: immunoSEQ multiplex PCR; the TCRdb copy retains only in-frame clones and omits some. The sample holds tens of thousands of clones, roughly 90% seen once. As to time point: week 35, safety follow-up. The investigators gave 300 ug of mutant IDH1 20-mer peptide in each vaccine dose, together with topical imiquimod. The sample here was PBMCs, taken from a glioma patient whose treatment included an IDH1 peptide vaccine. V is TRBV5-6 and J is TRBJ2-5, with D possibly TRBD1 on 6 matching bases. The clonotype comes from a man aged 40-55 years with glioma. The CDR3 DNA follows: TGTGCCAGCAGCTTTTTGTCGGCAGGGGCGGTGTTGACCCAGTACTTC. This encodes CASSFLSAGAVLTQYF.